This note documents a single TCR beta chain sequence. As yet, its antigen is unknown. The data belong to a study of identical twins. Each CDR3 protein gets one entry after TCRdb re-called the 5' RACE reads with MiXCR. The table records fewer than 500,000 distinct CDR3 sequences, more than 13% of them present only once. Whole-study results and caveats: Cord blood beta clonotypes present at high abundance carried fewer insertions; no such pattern appeared in memory repertoires. Invariant populations such as MAIT and iNKT cells could partly muddle zero-insertion analyses.

Trimming shortened V by 3 bases and J by 1 base, and 3 bases separated the two germline ends. There are 11 residues in the CDR3. In germline, CDR1 is GTSNPN, CDR2 SVGIG (reference sequence). The same data also contributed to another study, on yellow fever vaccine responses in identical twins.

Sequences were obtained from CD4+ T cells sorted from blood. The sequence was obtained from a woman aged 18-29 years in good health. This chain connects TRBV30 to TRBJ1-1, with no clear D. Here the CDR3 reads CAWRKNTEAFF. The CDR3 nucleotides are TGTGCCTGGAGAAAGAACACTGAAGCTTTCTTT. Variable domain in full (rest from reference TRBV30 and TRBJ1-1): SQTIHQWPATLVQPVGSPLSLECTVEGTSNPNLYWYRQAAGRGLQLLFYSVGIGQISSEVPQNLSASRPQDRQFILSSKKLLLSDSGFYLCAWRKNTEAFFGQGTRLTVV.